This entry lists 32 T cell receptor beta chains sequenced from one sample in a study of T-cell reconstitution after alpha-beta-depleted transplantation in children (TCRdb year 2016). The library relied on PCR. The sequencer was an Illumina HiSeq 2500. TCR library preparation used molecular barcoding, with unique molecular identifiers applied to normalize quantification of the TCRbeta repertoire. TCRdb itself trimmed the public reads at Q25 with fastp, ran MiXCR and retained productive beta chains. Rows with a matching CDR3 protein are joined into one entry that keeps the most common DNA and genes. The sample table records about 310,000 distinct CDR3 sequences; 20% to 30% of these occur just once. The ten largest clones capture around 9.9% of the sample. Explained via the paper, the treatment or condition label denotes: allogeneic hematopoietic cell transplantation with graft depleted of TCRalphabeta T cells and CD19 B cells.

Sequenced here: PBMCs, mostly from graft donor cells, sampled 180 days after TCRalphabeta/CD19-depleted stem cell transplant. These receptors came from a male patient younger than 18 who had a stem cell transplant for acute lymphoblastic leukemia, so the T cells may come from the graft donor.

The chain recombines TRBV5-1 with TRBJ2-1; 7 nucleotides match TRBD2. This CDR3 region has 16 residues. CDR1 is SGHRS and CDR2 is YFSETQ in the germline V gene. The V segment lost 2 bases and the J segment 7 bases; nucleotides outside the gene matches: 12. CDR3 DNA: TGCGCCAGCAGCTTTCTAGCGGAGTCCCGAGGGAATGAGCAGTTCTTC. It is translated as CASSFLAESRGNEQFF.

The chain has TRBV27 and TRBJ2-7; D gene uncertain. V dropped 2 bases and J dropped 3 bases, with 8 bases sitting between them. Germline lookup yields CDR1 MNHEY and CDR2 SMNVEV (reference sequence). This CDR3 contains 13 residues. The chain's CDR3 is CASSLRRRYEQYF. The DNA of the CDR3 is TGTGCCAGCAGTTTACGGCGGCGCTACGAGCAGTACTTC.

This sequence joins TRBV27 and TRBJ2-3; 11 nucleotides align to TRBD2. This CDR3 has 16 residues. From germline, CDR1 is MNHEY and CDR2 SMNVEV (reference sequence). With V trimmed by 4 bases and J by 2 bases, 5 bases remained unmatched. The CDR3: CASSSLTSGVTDTQYF. As DNA, the CDR3 is TGTGCCAGCAGTTCTCTGACTAGCGGGGTCACAGATACGCAGTATTTT.

This chain connects TRBV27 to TRBJ2-7; 7 bases align to TRBD2. V lost 3 bases to trimming and J lost 2 bases; unmatched junction nucleotides: 7. Per germline, CDR1 MNHEY and CDR2 SMNVEV (reference sequence). The CDR3 sequence is 15 residues long. The CDR3 nucleotides are TGTGCCAGCAGTTTTCGGGGAGGGCCCACCTACGAGCAGTACTTC. It translates to CASSFRGGPTYEQYF.

This clonotype was observed a handful of times. The chain employs TRBV7-3 and TRBJ2-2; 9 bases align to TRBD1. The CDR3 is 14 amino acids. CDR1 is SGHTA, CDR2 FQGTGA, per germline. V shed 5 bases and J 7 bases; nucleotides not matched to a gene: 5. The CDR3 region is CASSMGQGHGELFF. CDR3 nucleotide sequence: TGTGCCAGCAGCATGGGACAGGGTCACGGGGAGCTGTTTTTT.

The gene calls are TRBV5-1 and TRBJ2-3; D gene ambiguous. V lost 1 base to trimming and J lost 3 bases, with 12 bases between them. The CDR3 length is 15 residues. CDR1 is SGHRS, CDR2 YFSETQ, per germline. The CDR3 sequence: CASSLLTSRTDTQYF. Here the CDR3 DNA reads TGCGCCAGCAGCTTGCTAACATCGAGGACAGATACGCAGTATTTT.

The chain couples TRBV15 to TRBJ1-6, with a possible D match to TRBD1 (5 bases). Trimming took off 8 bases at V and 9 bases at J, with 14 bases between the two ends. This CDR3 is built from 13 residues. The germline gives CDR1 LNHNV, CDR2 YYDKDF (reference sequence). The CDR3 here is CATGERGASPLHF. The CDR3 DNA reads as TGTGCCACCGGTGAAAGGGGAGCTTCACCCCTCCACTTT.

The gene calls are TRBV5-1 and TRBJ2-7; 10 bases align to TRBD2. The junction had 6 bases not matched to a gene; V was cut back by 2 bases and J by 7 bases. Looked up from germline, CDR1 is SGHRS and CDR2 is YFSETQ. The CDR3 is 14 amino acids. CDR3 DNA: TGCGCCAGCAGCTTCCTAGCGGGGGATAAAGAGCAGTACTTC. Residues: CASSFLAGDKEQYF.

The rearrangement joins TRBV20-1 to TRBJ2-7, with D tentatively TRBD1 or TRBD2 (5 bases each). The CDR3 is 14 amino acids. Germline V lookup: CDR1 DFQATT, CDR2 SNEGSKA (reference sequence). V lost 1 base to trimming and J lost 2 bases, with 12 bases between them. The CDR3 nucleotides read TGCAGTGCTAGAGTTTTCGGGGCCGCCTACGAGCAGTACTTC. Translated: CSARVFGAAYEQYF.

The chain joins TRBV27 to TRBJ2-2, with D perhaps given as TRBD1 or TRBD2 (5 bases each). Germline loops: CDR1 MNHEY, CDR2 SMNVEV (reference sequence). CDR3 size: 14 residues. With 5 bases removed from V and 3 bases from J, the gap between germline ends came to 10 bases. CDR3 in amino acids: CASSRGTYTGELFF. CDR3 sequence (DNA): TGTGCCAGCAGTCGGGGCACCTACACCGGGGAGCTGTTTTTT.

This clonotype was seen many times. This chain joins TRBV5-5 and TRBJ1-1; 9 positions match TRBD1. CDR3 size: 15 residues. The V segment lost 3 bases and the J segment 1 base; nucleotides outside the gene matches: 4. Germline CDR1 and CDR2: SGHKS and YYEKEE (reference sequence). This CDR3 reads CASSSGQGQNTEAFF. The CDR3 DNA reads as TGTGCCAGCAGCTCGGGACAGGGCCAGAACACTGAAGCTTTCTTT.

This clonotype was seen more than once but under ten times. The chain combines TRBV9 with TRBJ2-1; maybe TRBD2 (5 bases). The CDR3 is 16 amino acids. V was clipped by 0 bases and J by 2 bases, with 12 bases between them. CDR1 is SGDLS and CDR2 is YYNGEE in the germline V gene. The CDR3 bases are TGTGCCAGCAGCGTAGGTGTGGGAGTTGCCTACAATGAGCAGTTCTTC. This encodes CASSVGVGVAYNEQFF.

Many counts were recorded for this clonotype. J is TRBJ2-7 and V is TRBV27; D is possibly TRBD1 (6 bases). Deletions cut 3 bases from V and 5 bases from J, with 14 bases between. CDR1 is MNHEY and CDR2 is SMNVEV in the germline V gene (reference sequence). The CDR3 totals 14 residues. CDR3 sequence reads: CASSFTGPLHEQYF. Here the CDR3 DNA reads TGTGCCAGCAGTTTCACAGGGCCTTTGCACGAGCAGTACTTC.

This clonotype was detected a few times. This rearrangement joins TRBV12-3 or TRBV12-4 to TRBJ2-4; D is unclear. The CDR3 loop spans 15 amino acids. Between the trimmed V and J ends, which lost 3 bases and 2 bases, there was a span of 11 bases. The CDR3 reads CASSFSRTPKNIQYF. CDR3 sequence (DNA): TGTGCCAGCAGTTTCTCCAGGACCCCCAAAAACATTCAGTACTTC.

The chain carries TRBV12-3 or TRBV12-4 and TRBJ2-3; a weak D match, TRBD1 (6 bases). The CDR3 is 15 residues long. The germline V and J ends were trimmed by 7 bases and 7 bases, with 21 bases remaining between them. CDR3 sequence: CASNLQGKSPHTQYF. CDR3 DNA sequence: TGTGCCAGCAACTTACAGGGCAAAAGCCCCCATACGCAGTATTTT.

The chain uses TRBV5-1 and TRBJ2-1, with D possibly TRBD2 on 7 matching bases. This CDR3 has 15 amino acids. V gave up 0 bases and J gave up 2 bases, with 9 bases separating them. The germline V gene encodes CDR1 SGHRS and CDR2 YFSETQ. CDR3 nucleotide sequence: TGCGCCAGCAGCTTGGACGGGGGGCCCTACAATGAGCAGTTCTTC. Amino acid sequence: CASSLDGGPYNEQFF.

This clonotype was seen a handful of times. The V call is TRBV5-1, the J call TRBJ2-7; D remains ambiguous. V was cut by 0 bases and J by 3 bases, with 7 bases left in between. CDR3 length: 13 amino acids. Germline V gene lookup returns CDR1 SGHRS and CDR2 YFSETQ. The CDR3 region has the DNA TGCGCCAGCAGCTTGGACAGCTTCTACGAGCAGTACTTC. This codes for CASSLDSFYEQYF.

In its sample, this clonotype was seen a few times. The CDR3 nucleotides are TGTGCCGAAGGCCTACGTCCCTCGGATACGCAGTATTTT. It yields the protein CAEGLRPSDTQYF. This rearrangement joins TRBV6-1 to TRBJ2-3; D gene ambiguous. The CDR3 covers 13 residues. The germline V gene encodes CDR1 MNHNS and CDR2 SASEGT. The V and J ends lost 11 bases and 6 bases respectively, with 18 bases between them.

In this sample, this clonotype turned up a few times. An end of the junction does not agree with germline; a read error may underlie this. The rearrangement uses TRBV7-9 and TRBJ1-3; 9 bases line up with TRBD1. CDR1 and CDR2 (germline): SEHNR, FQNEAQ (reference sequence). The CDR3 runs 17 residues. This CDR3 is CAGSARRGQGTGNTIYF. As DNA, the CDR3 is TGTGCCGGCAGCGCCCGTCGGGGACAGGGCACTGGAAACACCATATATTTT. Based on the CDR3 plus reference TRBV7-9 and TRBJ1-3, the full variable domain is DTGVSQNPRHKITKRGQNVTFRCDPISEHNRLYWYRQTLGQGPEFLTYFQNEAQLEKSRLLSDRFSAERPKGSFSTLEIQRTEQGDSAMYLCAGSARRGQGTGNTIYFGEGSWLTVV.

This chain uses TRBV7-9 with TRBJ2-7, with D possibly matching TRBD1 (5 bases). The CDR3 runs to 16 residues. Per the germline V gene, CDR1 is SEHNR and CDR2 is FQNEAQ (reference sequence). V was pared by 1 base and J by 5 bases, with 18 bases between. CDR3 residues: CASSLGYQGWSHEQYF. The CDR3, as DNA: TGTGCCAGCAGCTTAGGGTACCAGGGTTGGTCTCACGAGCAGTACTTC.

This clonotype was detected only a few times. The chain couples TRBV6-5 to TRBJ2-2; TRBD1 matches at 9 bases. Trimming removed 3 bases from V and 7 bases from J; junction bases left unmatched: 12. The CDR3 consists of 17 residues. Germline V gene sequence: CDR1 MNHEY, CDR2 SVGAGI. In DNA, the CDR3 is TGTGCCAGCAGTTATCTTCCGGGACAGGGATTTAGCGGGGAGCTGTTTTTT. Its translation is CASSYLPGQGFSGELFF.

The sample holds many counts of this clonotype. This chain uses TRBV20-1 with TRBJ2-1; possibly TRBD1 for D (6 bases). The germline V gene encodes CDR1 DFQATT and CDR2 SNEGSKA (reference sequence). The CDR3 extends over 16 amino acids. Trimming shortened V by 0 bases and J by 7 bases, and 19 bases separated the two germline ends. The CDR3 region has the DNA TGCAGTGCTAGAGACACCTACAGGGTCCGCGGGAATGAGCAGTTCTTC. Its translation is CSARDTYRVRGNEQFF.

The chain couples TRBV13 to TRBJ2-7; weak D call: TRBD1 (5 bases). CDR1 and CDR2 (germline): PRHDT, FYEKMQ (reference sequence). Trimming shortened V by 5 bases and J by 2 bases, and 16 bases separated the two germline ends. This CDR3 region has 15 residues. CDR3 DNA sequence: TGTGCCAGCAGCGCCTTCTCCAGGGATGCCTACGAGCAGTACTTC. Protein sequence: CASSAFSRDAYEQYF. The full variable domain, in which reference TRBV13 and TRBJ2-7 provide the parts outside the CDR3, is AAGVIQSPRHLIKEKRETATLKCYPIPRHDTVYWYQQGPGQDPQFLISFYEKMQSDKGSIPDRFSAQQFSDYHSELNMSSLELGDSALYFCASSAFSRDAYEQYFGPGTRLTVT.

This chain joins TRBV4-1 and TRBJ2-7; 9 nucleotides line up with TRBD2. The germline CDR1 and CDR2 sequences are MGHRA and YSYEKL. V was clipped by 3 bases and J by 6 bases; unmatched bases: 6. This CDR3 region has 14 residues. Written as DNA, the CDR3 is TGCGCCAGCAGCCACCCACTAGCGGGTCCCGAGCAGTACTTC. It encodes CASSHPLAGPEQYF.

V and J are TRBV12-3 or TRBV12-4 and TRBJ2-1, with TRBD2 matching 8 bases. The J segment lost 3 bases and the V segment lost 2 bases, leaving 12 bases of the junction unmatched. This CDR3 has 18 residues. The CDR3 loop is CASSLKRAGGPLYNEQFF. The CDR3 nucleotides read TGTGCCAGCAGTTTAAAGAGGGCGGGAGGCCCCCTCTACAATGAGCAGTTCTTC.

This clonotype was found a few times. The V call is TRBV12-3 or TRBV12-4, the J call TRBJ1-2; D is perhaps TRBD1 (5 bases). V lost 6 bases, J lost 5 bases, and 16 bases lay in between. This CDR3 is 14 amino acids long. The CDR3 region has the DNA TGTGCCAGCAGCTTCGGACATCCGGGATATGGCTACACCTTC. Residues: CASSFGHPGYGYTF.

This chain joins TRBV12-5 and TRBJ2-3; D is perhaps TRBD1 or TRBD2 (5 bases each). This CDR3 contains 15 residues. Germline CDR1 and CDR2: LGHNT and FRNRAP. With 2 bases removed from V and 1 base from J, the gap between germline ends came to 10 bases. CDR3 coding DNA: TGTGCTAGTGGTTTGAGGGGAGCCGGCACAGATACGCAGTATTTT. Its protein product is CASGLRGAGTDTQYF.

In this sample, this clonotype turned up a few times. The chain links TRBV7-6 to TRBJ1-4, with TRBD1 matching over 9 bases. The CDR3 sequence is 14 residues long. J gave up 4 bases and V 5 bases, and 2 bases lay outside the gene matches. Looked up from germline, CDR1 is SGHVS and CDR2 is FNYEAQ. The CDR3 DNA reads TGTGCCAGCAGCCGGGACAGGGTTAATGAAAAACTGTTTTTT. It translates to CASSRDRVNEKLFF.

The rearrangement joins TRBV10-3 to TRBJ2-1; no firm D call. The CDR3 consists of 13 residues. The germline V and J ends were trimmed by 2 bases and 7 bases, with 9 bases remaining between them. Germline loops: CDR1 ENHRY, CDR2 SYGVKD. This chain's CDR3 is CAISERMGNEQFF. CDR3 nucleotides: TGTGCCATCAGTGAGAGAATGGGGAATGAGCAGTTCTTC.

This clonotype was observed a few times. The chain links TRBV12-5 to TRBJ2-7; D uncertain. With 8 bases removed from V and 2 bases from J, the gap between germline ends came to 13 bases. There are 13 residues in the CDR3. From germline, CDR1 is LGHNT and CDR2 FRNRAP. This chain's CDR3 is CASRASLPYEQYF. CDR3 nucleotide sequence: TGTGCTAGTAGGGCGTCCCTCCCCTACGAGCAGTACTTC.

The chain couples TRBV20-1 to TRBJ2-2, with TRBD2 matching 7 bases. From germline, CDR1 is DFQATT and CDR2 SNEGSKA (reference sequence). CDR3 length: 15 amino acids. The V and J ends lost 4 bases and 1 base, in that order; junction bases with no gene match: 6. The CDR3 nucleotides are TGCAGTGCTACCCGACTAGCAAGGAACACCGGGGAGCTGTTTTTT. It specifies CSATRLARNTGELFF.

This chain uses TRBV28 with TRBJ2-7; the D gene is possibly TRBD2 (5 bases). Deletions cut 5 bases from V and 12 bases from J, with 20 bases between. Germline loops: CDR1 MDHEN, CDR2 SYDVKM. The CDR3 length is 13 residues. In DNA, the CDR3 is TGTGCCAGCAGTCTAGGACTCCGAAGAGCATCGTACTTC. The encoded protein is CASSLGLRRASYF.